This TCR beta chain was profiled in a study of tissue T cells after allogeneic stem cell transplantation (dated by TCRdb to between 2022 and 2023). With regard to the full study: TCR beta repertoires were profiled across many tissues obtained from research autopsies of patients with and without GVHD, as well as in mouse models of GVHD. The human arm was conducted as a prospective observational study, and neither blinding nor randomization was performed.

General conclusions and limits of the study: The study did not establish which tissue TCRs were alloreactive or antigen-specific, and some clones may have been host cells that persisted. Within patients, how anatomically similar tissues were was a major factor shaping TCR repertoire composition, regardless of disease or transplant status. Blood and spleen T cells captured only a limited portion of the TCR repertoire detected in tissues, in both patients and mice. Not many T cell clones showed up in more than one patient, yet clustering based on motifs uncovered repertoire signatures that were shared across patients in a tissue-specific way. The patient cohort was small and varied clinically, and sampling depth was recognized as a limitation.

With respect to this clone: It lacks a known antigen. The gene nomenclature and germline references here are murine. The CDR3 is cut off 1 residue early in the read; its end comes from the germline J gene.

The library came from the immunoSEQ multiplex PCR assay. Adaptive Biotechnologies performed TCRbeta CDR3 sequencing at survey depth and reported CDR3 sequences, V/J genes, productive frequency, and template counts. Amplification of TCR beta CDR3 regions was performed from genomic DNA rather than from RNA. Turning to the authors' computational methods: Jensen-Shannon divergence was used to quantify pairwise repertoire overlap between tissues, with a value of 1 meaning complete divergence and a value of 0 meaning identical repertoires. Tissues were grouped by single-linkage agglomerative hierarchical clustering of pairwise JSD values, and the clustering results were shown as dendrograms. GLIPH2 was run on all patient samples with simulation_depth 1000, kmer_min_depth 3 and cdr3_length_cutoff 8, and groups with more than two unique CDR3s were retained. A standardized tissue-overlap score extrapolated Jaccard GLIPH-group overlap across patients to a standard repertoire size of 1000 clones. To look at how diversity was associated with clinical or experimental variables, linear mixed-effect models were used, with tissue treated as a fixed effect and individual treated as a random effect. TCRdb obtained this table from immuneACCESS and retained in-frame rearrangements with V and J assigned. These tables miss some clones; where compared with another copy, unresolved V genes account for less than half of the shortfall, and the remainder is unexplained. D and trimming come from the DNA, and the V and J calls and clone size come from that table. The sample contains 48,000 or so clones, about 73% of them found a single time. The top ten constitute approximately 0.72% of the sample.

V loses 4 bases of germline sequence and J loses 7 bases, and the interval between the two ends is 11 bases. The germline V gene (reference sequence) provides CDR1 KGHPV and CDR2 FQNQEV. The CDR3 has 13 amino acids, counting the end cysteine and phenylalanine. The CDR3 was read in part: 36 bases, with the frame set at base 1. Recombination connected TRBV26 to TRBJ2-1; the D region is possibly TRBD1 or TRBD2, each matching across 6 bases. Sequenced sample: sorted cells pooled from one or two spleens. This receptor was taken from a pool of C57BL/6 mice in good health. The CDR3 protein: CASSRGRRAEQFF. The CDR3 DNA, read in part, is TGTGCCAGCAGTCGGGGGCGCCGGGCTGAGCAGTTC.